These 19 T cell receptor beta chains came from one sample sequenced in a study of blood T cell repertoires in COVID-19. The assay was immunoSEQ multiplex PCR, and TCRdb's table has in-frame clones only and misses some. Of fewer than 700,000 clones in the sample, around nine tenths were seen once. The sequencing input was peripheral blood. Every receptor here comes from a woman aged 50 to 60 with COVID-19, enrolled during active disease.

J is TRBJ1-4 and V is TRBV28; D call uncertain. Trimming shortened V by 2 bases and J by 1 base, and 11 bases separated the two germline ends. The germline V gene has CDR1 MDHEN and CDR2 SYDVKM. The CDR3 spans 16 residues. CDR3 in amino acids: CASSLGRAGTNEKLFF. The DNA of the CDR3 is TGTGCCAGCAGTTTAGGGAGAGCCGGAACTAATGAAAAACTGTTTTTT.

This chain links TRBV7-9 with TRBJ1-2; unclear D gene. Germline CDR1 is SEHNR and CDR2 is FQNEAQ (reference sequence). Trimming stripped 5 bases from V and 5 bases from J, with 12 bases between. This CDR3 has 13 residues. CDR3 residues: CASSGRVEYGYTF. The DNA of the CDR3 is TGTGCCAGCAGCGGGCGAGTTGAATATGGCTACACCTTC.

The chain uses TRBV21-1 and TRBJ2-2; TRBD1 reflects the table's D call only, with no check against the DNA. TRBV21-1 is flagged as a pseudogene. The CDR3 loop spans 15 amino acids. The CDR3 region is CASSKTRCQAGELFF. Written as DNA, the CDR3 is TGTGCCAGCAGCAAAACCCGTTGCCAGGCCGGGGAGCTGTTTTTT.

This clone occurred a few times. An end of the junction differs from the germline gene, which may be a read error. The chain has TRBV4-1 and TRBJ2-4, with D maybe TRBD1 (6 bases). This CDR3 contains 12 residues. CDR1 and CDR2 (germline): MGHRA, YSYEKL. This CDR3 is CASSQGGGGPHF. The CDR3 DNA follows: TGCGCCAGCAGCCAAGGAGGGGGTGGCCCCCACTTC.

The chain links TRBV30 to TRBJ2-3; TRBD2 agrees at 11 bases. V lost 1 base to trimming and J lost 7 bases; unmatched junction nucleotides: 1. This CDR3 has 13 residues. The germline V gene encodes CDR1 GTSNPN and CDR2 SVGIG (reference sequence). In DNA form, the CDR3 reads TGTGCCTGGAGTGGACTAGCGGGAAATACGCAGTATTTT. Translating it yields CAWSGLAGNTQYF. Together with reference TRBV30 and TRBJ2-3, the CDR3 gives the full variable domain: SQTIHQWPATLVQPVGSPLSLECTVEGTSNPNLYWYRQAAGRGLQLLFYSVGIGQISSEVPQNLSASRPQDRQFILSSKKLLLSDSGFYLCAWSGLAGNTQYFGPGTRLTVL.

This clone was recorded only once. The genes are TRBV14 and TRBJ1-4, with D unresolved. Germline V gene lookup returns CDR1 SGHDN and CDR2 FVKESK. This CDR3 is 14 amino acids long. The V and J ends lost 1 base and 4 bases respectively, with 7 bases between them. The CDR3 DNA follows: TGTGCCAGCAGCCAAGGGAGGCTTAATGAAAAACTGTTTTTT. Its protein is CASSQGRLNEKLFF.

This clone was observed once. The rearrangement links TRBV19 to TRBJ2-3; 9 bases map to TRBD1. Germline values: CDR1 LNHDA, CDR2 SQIVND (reference sequence). V lost 3 bases, J lost 5 bases, and 6 bases stayed unmatched. The length of the CDR3 is 15 residues. The chain's CDR3 is CASSIGQGFGDTQYF. DNA for the CDR3: TGTGCCAGTAGTATTGGACAGGGGTTCGGAGATACGCAGTATTTT.

The V gene is TRBV6-5, the J gene TRBJ2-7; tentatively, D is TRBD1 (5 bases). This CDR3 contains 16 residues. The V and J ends lost 0 bases and 4 bases respectively, with 16 bases between them. Germline lookup yields CDR1 MNHEY and CDR2 SVGAGI. This CDR3 reads CASSYSRQSWGYEQYF. Here the CDR3 DNA reads TGTGCCAGCAGTTACTCTCGACAGAGCTGGGGTTACGAGCAGTACTTC.

V usage is TRBV28 and J usage is TRBJ1-1, with D possibly TRBD1 on 6 matching bases. The CDR3 has 15 residues. Trimming took 8 bases from V and 2 from J, leaving 18 bases between them. Germline CDR1 is MDHEN and CDR2 is SYDVKM. This chain's CDR3 is CASRPQTGSNTEAFF. CDR3 nucleotides: TGTGCCAGCCGCCCCCAGACAGGATCTAACACTGAAGCTTTCTTT.

The chain uses TRBV18 and TRBJ1-5; D perhaps matches TRBD1 (6 bases). CDR1 is KGHSH, CDR2 LQKENI, per germline. CDR3 length equals 15 residues. The germline V and J ends were trimmed by 3 bases and 2 bases, with 11 bases remaining between them. The CDR3 region has the DNA TGTGCCAGCTCACCTAGGGCAGGGGGCAATCAGCCCCAGCATTTT. The encoded protein is CASSPRAGGNQPQHF.

The rearrangement uses TRBV13 and TRBJ1-1; 7 bases are shared with TRBD1. Germline loops: CDR1 PRHDT, CDR2 FYEKMQ (reference sequence). The CDR3 has 15 residues. V was pared by 5 bases and J by 5 bases, with 11 bases of the junction left unmatched. The DNA for the CDR3 is TGTGCCAGCAGCCAGGGGGGAGAAGGTTGGACTGAAGCTTTCTTT. Protein product: CASSQGGEGWTEAFF.

This sequence joins TRBV13 and TRBJ1-2, with D tentatively TRBD1 (6 bases). The CDR3 runs to 14 residues. The V end was cut by 4 bases, the J end by 7 bases, with 16 bases between. Germline V gene lookup returns CDR1 PRHDT and CDR2 FYEKMQ (reference sequence). CDR3 in DNA: TGTGCCAGCAGCTCGGCCAACAGGGATGTTGGCTACACCTTC. Translation: CASSSANRDVGYTF.

The rearrangement links TRBV29-1 to TRBJ1-2, with 8 nucleotides matching TRBD1. The length of the CDR3 is 13 residues. V lost 5 bases and J lost 4; bases outside the gene matches: 6. The germline V gene encodes CDR1 SQVTM and CDR2 ANQGSEA. The CDR3 nucleotides are TGCAGCGTTCTGGGACAGGTGTCCTATGGCTACACCTTC. Translating it yields CSVLGQVSYGYTF.

The V gene is TRBV6-5, the J gene TRBJ1-4, with 7 positions matching TRBD1. The CDR3 has 15 residues. The trim removed 5 bases at V and 4 bases at J, leaving 7 bases unmatched. Germline assignment: CDR1 MNHEY and CDR2 SVGAGI. The CDR3 sequence: CASSPTGTDNEKLFF. As DNA, the CDR3 is TGTGCCAGCAGTCCCACCGGGACAGATAATGAAAAACTGTTTTTT.

The CDR3 nucleotides read TGTGCCAGCAGCTTGAAGGGGGCCAACGGGGAGCTGTTTTTT. This encodes CASSLKGANGELFF. V and J are TRBV7-9 and TRBJ2-2; 7 nucleotides match TRBD1. This CDR3 has 14 amino acids. From germline, CDR1 is SEHNR and CDR2 FQNEAQ (reference sequence). V lost 3 bases and J lost 7; bases outside the gene matches: 5.

The CDR3: CASSHLGGAWGQPQHF. CDR3 nucleotides: TGTGCCAGTAGTCATCTTGGAGGGGCCTGGGGGCAGCCCCAGCATTTT. This chain connects TRBV19 to TRBJ1-5; the D gene is possibly TRBD1 (5 bases). V was trimmed by 5 bases and J by 7 bases, leaving 21 bases between them. Germline V gene sequence: CDR1 LNHDA, CDR2 SQIVND (reference sequence). The CDR3 spans 16 residues.

The V and J genes are TRBV2 and TRBJ1-3; D not certain. This CDR3 contains 15 residues. Germline lookup yields CDR1 SNHLY and CDR2 FYNNEI. Trimming shortened V by 4 bases and J by 4 bases, and 14 bases separated the two germline ends. CDR3 sequence: CASSVGGPWGNTIYF. The CDR3, as DNA: TGTGCCAGCAGTGTTGGCGGGCCGTGGGGAAACACCATATATTTT.

J is TRBJ1-1 and V is TRBV30; D is ambiguous. CDR1 GTSNPN and CDR2 SVGIG come from the germline V gene (reference sequence). Trimming shortened V by 6 bases and J by 0 bases, and 11 bases separated the two germline ends. CDR3 length: 13 residues. The CDR3 loop is CACNKPMNTEAFF. CDR3 coding DNA: TGTGCCTGTAACAAACCCATGAACACTGAAGCTTTCTTT.

V gene TRBV9 combines with J gene TRBJ2-7; a possible D gene is TRBD1 (6 bases). From germline, CDR1 is SGDLS and CDR2 YYNGEE. V was shortened by 0 bases and J by 2 bases, with 9 bases between the two germline ends. This CDR3 spans 14 amino acids. As DNA, the CDR3 is TGTGCCAGCAGCGTAGGGGACACCCCCTACGAGCAGTACTTC. Translation: CASSVGDTPYEQYF.